A single sample gave rise to the 2 T cell receptor beta chains below, sequenced in a study of vaccination effects on CD4 cells after COVID-19. Sequencing was preceded by expansion of antigen-specific CD4+ T cells with viral peptide pools in the ViraFEST assay. A 10-day culture period preceded the isolation of CD4+ T cells. Two doses of either BNT162b2 or mRNA-1273 were given to each participant. Antigens of these TCRs are unknown. This table comes from immunoSEQ multiplex PCR, and its TCRdb copy is limited to in-frame clones, with some not included. The table shows about 59,000 clones, with 60% to 80% occurring only once. The source was CD4+ T cells from PBMCs cultured with HCoV-OC43 spike peptides, collected after COVID-19 vaccination. This sample's subset: HCoV-OC43 spike overlapping peptide pool stimulation. Receptors were obtained from a human donor who received a COVID-19 vaccine.

The chain links TRBV24-1 to TRBJ2-2, with D perhaps matching TRBD1 (6 bases). This CDR3 contains 17 residues. Germline V gives CDR1 KGHDR, CDR2 SFDVKD. Trimming pared 0 bases from V and 7 bases from J, leaving 17 bases between. Here the CDR3 reads CATSDLRGTGSGGELFF. For the CDR3, the DNA is TGTGCCACCAGTGATTTGCGGGGTACAGGGTCCGGCGGGGAGCTGTTTTTT.

The sample holds a few counts of this clone. The chain links TRBV28 to TRBJ1-1; D call uncertain. Per germline, CDR1 MDHEN and CDR2 SYDVKM. The CDR3 covers 11 residues. V was clipped by 3 bases and J by 9 bases, with 8 bases between them. CDR3 in DNA: TGTGCCAGCAGTTTGATTCGTCAAGCTTTCTTT. As protein: CASSLIRQAFF.